The 2 T cell receptor beta chains below were found in one sample sequenced in a study of blood T cell repertoires in COVID-19. This table comes from immunoSEQ multiplex PCR, and its TCRdb copy is limited to in-frame clones, with some not included. The sample consists of about 94,000 clones, about 80% of them appearing once. Material for sequencing was peripheral blood. The receptors stem from a human donor in a cohort sampled during active COVID-19.

This rearrangement joins TRBV28 to TRBJ2-7; D remains unclear. Germline lookup yields CDR1 MDHEN and CDR2 SYDVKM. The CDR3 covers 13 residues. Trimming shortened V by 6 bases and J by 4 bases, and 13 bases separated the two germline ends. This CDR3 reads CASSQATTYEQYF. The CDR3 DNA reads TGTGCCAGCAGCCAGGCGACAACTTACGAGCAGTACTTC.

This clone was seen more than once but under ten times. The genes are TRBV18 and TRBJ2-2; perhaps TRBD2 as D (6 bases). The germline V and J ends were trimmed by 1 base and 0 bases, with 15 bases remaining between them. CDR1 is KGHSH, CDR2 LQKENI, per germline. CDR3 length: 18 amino acids. The CDR3 reads CASSPRLARGSNTGELFF. The CDR3 coding sequence is TGTGCCAGCTCACCACGTCTAGCGCGGGGATCGAACACCGGGGAGCTGTTTTTT.